This T cell receptor (beta chain) was observed in a study of OX40 agonist ivuxolimab in advanced cancers. Trimming removed 10 bases at V and 4 bases at J, with 22 bases between. Germline V gene sequence: CDR1 MDHEN, CDR2 SYDVKM. CDR3 length: 16 amino acids. TCRdb keeps only in-frame clones here, not all; method: immunoSEQ multiplex PCR. The sample yields some 60,000 clones, about nine tenths seen once. The clonotype originates from an adult with an advanced solid tumor such as melanoma, head and neck, liver or kidney cancer. This chain joins TRBV28 and TRBJ2-2, with D perhaps matching TRBD2 (6 bases). This specimen was CD4+ or CD8+ T cells sorted from blood, taken in a trial of the OX40 agonist ivuxolimab. The CDR3 coding sequence is TGTGCCATCTATGGGGACGGGAGCCAAGGCACCGGGGAGCTGTTTTTT. This codes for CAIYGDGSQGTGELFF.